The 2 T cell receptor beta chains given below trace back to one sample, sequenced in a study of technical replicates of blood from several donors. Sequencing used immunoSEQ multiplex PCR; TCRdb keeps in-frame clones, though not all of them. The sample shows about 78,000 clones, around 93% of them seen only once. The material sequenced was T cells isolated from PBMCs. The receptors derive from a human donor in good health.

The V and J genes are TRBV7-6 and TRBJ2-7; 9 nucleotides match TRBD1. There are 14 residues in the CDR3. CDR1 is SGHVS and CDR2 is FNYEAQ in the germline V gene. V lost 5 bases, J lost 6 bases, and 8 bases stayed unmatched. The CDR3 nucleotides are TGTGCCAGCAGCCTGGGGACAGGGTCCAGCGAGCAGTACTTC. Translation gives CASSLGTGSSEQYF.

This chain links TRBV29-1 with TRBJ2-2, with D maybe TRBD1 (5 bases). V lost 4 bases and J 3 bases, leaving 18 bases between the germline ends. From germline, CDR1 is SQVTM and CDR2 ANQGSEA. CDR3 length: 16 residues. The CDR3 nucleotides are TGCAGCGTTGTTGATGAAGGGGCAGAATACACCGGGGAGCTGTTTTTT. It encodes CSVVDEGAEYTGELFF.